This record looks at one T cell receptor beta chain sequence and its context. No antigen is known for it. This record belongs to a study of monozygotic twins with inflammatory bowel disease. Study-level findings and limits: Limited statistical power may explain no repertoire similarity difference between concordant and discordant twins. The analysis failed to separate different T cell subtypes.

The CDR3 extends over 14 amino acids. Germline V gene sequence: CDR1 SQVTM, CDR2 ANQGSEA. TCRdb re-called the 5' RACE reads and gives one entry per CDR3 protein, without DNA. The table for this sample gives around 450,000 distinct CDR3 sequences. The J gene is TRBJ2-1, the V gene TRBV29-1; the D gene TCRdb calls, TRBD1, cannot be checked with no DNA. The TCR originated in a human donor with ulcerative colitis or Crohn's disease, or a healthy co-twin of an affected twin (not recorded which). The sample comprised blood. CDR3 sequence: CSVDADRVVDEQFF.